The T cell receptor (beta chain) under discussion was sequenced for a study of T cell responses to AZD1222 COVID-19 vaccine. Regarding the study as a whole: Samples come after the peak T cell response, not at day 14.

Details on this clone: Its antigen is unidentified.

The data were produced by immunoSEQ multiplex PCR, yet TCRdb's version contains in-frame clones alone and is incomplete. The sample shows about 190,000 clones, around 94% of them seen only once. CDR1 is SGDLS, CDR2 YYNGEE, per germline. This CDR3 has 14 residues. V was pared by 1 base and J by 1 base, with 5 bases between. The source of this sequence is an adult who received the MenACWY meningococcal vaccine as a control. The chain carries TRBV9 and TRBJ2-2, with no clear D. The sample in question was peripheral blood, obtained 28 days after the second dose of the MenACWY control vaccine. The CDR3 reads CASSVTWNTGELFF. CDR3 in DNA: TGTGCCAGCAGCGTAACATGGAACACCGGGGAGCTGTTTTTT.